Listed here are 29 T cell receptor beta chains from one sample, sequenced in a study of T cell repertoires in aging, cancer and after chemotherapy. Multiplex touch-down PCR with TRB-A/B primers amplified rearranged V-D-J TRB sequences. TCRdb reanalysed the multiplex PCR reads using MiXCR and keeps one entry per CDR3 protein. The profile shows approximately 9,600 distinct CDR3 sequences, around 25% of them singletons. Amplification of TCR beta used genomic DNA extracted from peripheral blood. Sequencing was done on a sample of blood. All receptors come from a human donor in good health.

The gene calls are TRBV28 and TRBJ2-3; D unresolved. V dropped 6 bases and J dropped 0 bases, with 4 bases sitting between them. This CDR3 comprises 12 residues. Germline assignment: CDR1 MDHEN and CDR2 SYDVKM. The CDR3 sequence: CASRFSTDTQYF. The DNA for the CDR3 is TGTGCCAGCAGGTTTAGCACAGATACGCAGTATTTT.

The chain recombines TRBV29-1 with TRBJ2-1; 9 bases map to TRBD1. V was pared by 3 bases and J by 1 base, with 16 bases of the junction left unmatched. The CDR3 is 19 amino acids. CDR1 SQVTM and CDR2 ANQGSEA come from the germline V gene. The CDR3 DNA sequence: TGCAGCGTTGACGGCCAACTCACAGGGGGCCAAGGTTCCTACAATGAGCAGTTCTTC. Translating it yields CSVDGQLTGGQGSYNEQFF.

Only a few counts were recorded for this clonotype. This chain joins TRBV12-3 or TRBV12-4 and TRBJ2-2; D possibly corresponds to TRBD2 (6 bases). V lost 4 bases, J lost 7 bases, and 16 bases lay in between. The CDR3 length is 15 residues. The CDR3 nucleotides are TGTGCCAGCAGTTCGGGACTTGAAGTTGGCGGGGAGCTGTTTTTT. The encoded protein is CASSSGLEVGGELFF.

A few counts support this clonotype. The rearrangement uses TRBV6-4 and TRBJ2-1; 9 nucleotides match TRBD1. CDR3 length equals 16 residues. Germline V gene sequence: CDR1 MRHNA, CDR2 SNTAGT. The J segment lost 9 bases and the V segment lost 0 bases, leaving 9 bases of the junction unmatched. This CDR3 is CASSDSRDREISEQFF. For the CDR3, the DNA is TGTGCCAGCAGTGACTCACGGGACAGGGAGATTAGTGAGCAGTTCTTC.

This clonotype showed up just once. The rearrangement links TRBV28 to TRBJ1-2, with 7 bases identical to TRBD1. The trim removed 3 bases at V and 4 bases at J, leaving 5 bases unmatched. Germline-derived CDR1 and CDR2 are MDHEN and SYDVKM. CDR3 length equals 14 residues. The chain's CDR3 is CASSFGGGAYGYTF. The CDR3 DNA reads TGTGCCAGCAGTTTTGGAGGGGGCGCCTATGGCTACACCTTC.

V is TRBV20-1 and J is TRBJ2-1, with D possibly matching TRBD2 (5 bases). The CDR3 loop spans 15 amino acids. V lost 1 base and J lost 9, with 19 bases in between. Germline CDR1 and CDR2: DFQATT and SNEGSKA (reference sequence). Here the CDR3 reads CSARVYWEVAGEQFF. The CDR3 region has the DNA TGCAGTGCTAGAGTATACTGGGAAGTGGCGGGTGAGCAGTTCTTC.

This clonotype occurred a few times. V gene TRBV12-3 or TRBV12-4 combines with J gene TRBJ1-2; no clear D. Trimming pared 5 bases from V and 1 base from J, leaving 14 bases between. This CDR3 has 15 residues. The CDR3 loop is CASSPTKRYNYGYTF. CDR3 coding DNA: TGTGCCAGCAGTCCAACAAAGAGGTATAACTATGGCTACACCTTC.

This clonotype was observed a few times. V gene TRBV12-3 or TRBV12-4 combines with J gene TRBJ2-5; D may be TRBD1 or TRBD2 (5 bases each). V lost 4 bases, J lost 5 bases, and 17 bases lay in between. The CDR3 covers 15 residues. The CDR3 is CASSSGPTEGETQYF. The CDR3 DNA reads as TGTGCCAGCAGTTCTGGACCAACAGAGGGGGAGACCCAGTACTTC.

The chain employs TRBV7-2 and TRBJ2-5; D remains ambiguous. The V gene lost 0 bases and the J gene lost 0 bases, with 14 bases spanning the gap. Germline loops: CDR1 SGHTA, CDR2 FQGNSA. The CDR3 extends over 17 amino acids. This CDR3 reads CASSLASPFANQETQYF. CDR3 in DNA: TGTGCCAGCAGCTTAGCGTCCCCGTTCGCGAACCAAGAGACCCAGTACTTC. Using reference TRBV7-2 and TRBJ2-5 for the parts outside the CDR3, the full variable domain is GAGVSQSPSNKVTEKGKDVELRCDPISGHTALYWYRQSLGQGLEFLIYFQGNSAPDKSGLPSDRFSAERTGGSVSTLTIQRTQQEDSAVYLCASSLASPFANQETQYFGPGTRLLVL.

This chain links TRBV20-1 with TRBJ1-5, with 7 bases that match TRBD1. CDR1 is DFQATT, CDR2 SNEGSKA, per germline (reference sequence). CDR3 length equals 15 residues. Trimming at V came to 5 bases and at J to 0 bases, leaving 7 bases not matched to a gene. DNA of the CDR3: TGCAGTGCTTCTAACAGGGGACTTAGCAATCAGCCCCAGCATTTT. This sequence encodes CSASNRGLSNQPQHF.

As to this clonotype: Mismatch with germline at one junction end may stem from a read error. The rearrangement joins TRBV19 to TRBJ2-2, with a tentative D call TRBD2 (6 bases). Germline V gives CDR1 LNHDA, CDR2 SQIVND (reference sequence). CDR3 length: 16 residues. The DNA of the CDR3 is TGTGCCATTAGTATGTCGGGAGCTGGCATTACCGGGGAGCTGTTTTTT. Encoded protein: CAISMSGAGITGELFF.

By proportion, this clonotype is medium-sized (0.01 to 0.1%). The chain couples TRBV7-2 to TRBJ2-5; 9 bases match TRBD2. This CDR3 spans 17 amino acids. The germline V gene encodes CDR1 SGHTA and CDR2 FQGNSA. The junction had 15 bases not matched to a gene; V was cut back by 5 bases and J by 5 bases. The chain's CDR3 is CASSPAPAGGAGETQYF. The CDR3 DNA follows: TGTGCCAGCAGCCCCGCCCCCGCGGGAGGGGCAGGGGAGACCCAGTACTTC.

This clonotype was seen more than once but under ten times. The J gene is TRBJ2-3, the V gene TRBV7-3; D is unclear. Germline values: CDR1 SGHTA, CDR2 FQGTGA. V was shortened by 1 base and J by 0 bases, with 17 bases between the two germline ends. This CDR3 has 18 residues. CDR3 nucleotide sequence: TGTGCCAGCAGCTTAATGGGGTCGGCAGCGATTAGCACAGATACGCAGTATTTT. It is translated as CASSLMGSAAISTDTQYF.

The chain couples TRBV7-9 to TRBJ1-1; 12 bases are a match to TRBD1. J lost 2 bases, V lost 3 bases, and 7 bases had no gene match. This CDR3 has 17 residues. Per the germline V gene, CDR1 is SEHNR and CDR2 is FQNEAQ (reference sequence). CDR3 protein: CASSFIGTGGRNTEAFF. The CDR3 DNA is TGTGCCAGCAGCTTCATCGGGACAGGGGGCCGAAACACTGAAGCTTTCTTT.

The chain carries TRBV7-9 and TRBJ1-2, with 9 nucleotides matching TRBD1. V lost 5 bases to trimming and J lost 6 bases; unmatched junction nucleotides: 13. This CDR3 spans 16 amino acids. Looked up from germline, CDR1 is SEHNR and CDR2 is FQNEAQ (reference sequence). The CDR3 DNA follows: TGTGCCAGCAGCCACATGAGAGGACGGACAGGGGATGGCTACACCTTC. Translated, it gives CASSHMRGRTGDGYTF.

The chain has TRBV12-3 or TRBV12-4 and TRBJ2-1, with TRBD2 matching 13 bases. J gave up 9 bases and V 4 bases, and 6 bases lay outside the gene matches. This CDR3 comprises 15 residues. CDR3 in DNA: TGTGCCAGCAGTTCTGGACTAGCGGGAGAGATTGAGCAGTTCTTC. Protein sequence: CASSSGLAGEIEQFF.

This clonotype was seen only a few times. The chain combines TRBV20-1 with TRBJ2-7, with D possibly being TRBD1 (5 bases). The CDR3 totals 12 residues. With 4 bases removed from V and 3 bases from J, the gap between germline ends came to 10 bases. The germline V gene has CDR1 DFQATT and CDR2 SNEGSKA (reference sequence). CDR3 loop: CSAKDTDYEQYF. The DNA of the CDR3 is TGCAGTGCTAAGGACACTGACTACGAGCAGTACTTC.

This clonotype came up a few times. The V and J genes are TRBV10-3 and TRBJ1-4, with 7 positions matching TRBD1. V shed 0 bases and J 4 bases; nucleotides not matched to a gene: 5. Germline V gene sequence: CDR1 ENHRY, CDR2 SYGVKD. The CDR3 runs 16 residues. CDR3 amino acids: CAISESETGSNEKLFF. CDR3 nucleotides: TGTGCCATCAGTGAGTCCGAGACAGGGAGTAATGAAAAACTGTTTTTT.

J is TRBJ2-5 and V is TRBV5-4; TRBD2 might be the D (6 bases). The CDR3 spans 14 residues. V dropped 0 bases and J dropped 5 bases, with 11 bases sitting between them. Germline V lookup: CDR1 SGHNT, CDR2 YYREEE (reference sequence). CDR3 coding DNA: TGTGCCAGCAGCTTGGGGGGCGGGACGGAGACCCAGTACTTC. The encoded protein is CASSLGGGTETQYF.

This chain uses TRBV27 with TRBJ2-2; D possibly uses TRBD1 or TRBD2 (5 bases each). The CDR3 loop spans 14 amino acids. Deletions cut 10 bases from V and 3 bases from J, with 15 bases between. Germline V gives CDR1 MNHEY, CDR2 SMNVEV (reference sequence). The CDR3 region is CANSPGQDTGELFF. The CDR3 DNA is TGTGCCAACAGCCCGGGGCAGGACACCGGGGAGCTGTTTTTT.

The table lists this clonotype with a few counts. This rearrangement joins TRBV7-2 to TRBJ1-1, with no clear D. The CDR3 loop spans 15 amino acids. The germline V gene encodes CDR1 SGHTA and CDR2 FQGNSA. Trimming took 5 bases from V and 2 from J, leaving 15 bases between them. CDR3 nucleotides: TGTGCCAGCAGCCAGCCCGGGAGGGAAAACACTGAAGCTTTCTTT. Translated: CASSQPGRENTEAFF.

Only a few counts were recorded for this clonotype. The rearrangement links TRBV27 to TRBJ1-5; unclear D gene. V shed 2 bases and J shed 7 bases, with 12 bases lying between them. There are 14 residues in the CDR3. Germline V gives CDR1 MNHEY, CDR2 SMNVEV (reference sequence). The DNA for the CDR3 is TGTGCCAGCAGTTTAAAAGGGTCAAGACAGCCCCAGCATTTT. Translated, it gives CASSLKGSRQPQHF.

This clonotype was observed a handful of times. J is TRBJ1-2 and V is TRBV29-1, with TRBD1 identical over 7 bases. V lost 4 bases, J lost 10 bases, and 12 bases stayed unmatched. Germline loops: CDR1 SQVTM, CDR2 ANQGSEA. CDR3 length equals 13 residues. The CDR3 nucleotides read TGCAGCGTTGTGGGTATGACAGGGACGAACTACACCTTC. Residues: CSVVGMTGTNYTF.

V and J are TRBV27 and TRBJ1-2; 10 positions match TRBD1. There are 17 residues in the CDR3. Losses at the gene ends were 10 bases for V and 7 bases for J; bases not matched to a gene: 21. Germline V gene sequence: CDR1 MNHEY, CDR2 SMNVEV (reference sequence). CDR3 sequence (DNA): TGTGCCACCTTCCGAACCGATCCGGGACAGGGGTCGGGTGGCTACACCTTC. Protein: CATFRTDPGQGSGGYTF.

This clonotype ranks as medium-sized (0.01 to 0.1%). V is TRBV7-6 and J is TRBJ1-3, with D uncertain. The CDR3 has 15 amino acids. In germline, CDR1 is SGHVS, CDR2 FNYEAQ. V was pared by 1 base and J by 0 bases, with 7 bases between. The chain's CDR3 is CASSLDSLSGNTIYF. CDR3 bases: TGTGCCAGCAGCTTAGACTCGCTCTCTGGAAACACCATATATTTT.

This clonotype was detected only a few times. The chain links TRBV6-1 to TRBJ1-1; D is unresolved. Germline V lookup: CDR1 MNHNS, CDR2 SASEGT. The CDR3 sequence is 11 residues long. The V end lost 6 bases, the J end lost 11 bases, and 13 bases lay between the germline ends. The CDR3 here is CASSVGFLAFF. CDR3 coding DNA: TGTGCCAGCAGCGTTGGTTTCTTGGCTTTCTTT.

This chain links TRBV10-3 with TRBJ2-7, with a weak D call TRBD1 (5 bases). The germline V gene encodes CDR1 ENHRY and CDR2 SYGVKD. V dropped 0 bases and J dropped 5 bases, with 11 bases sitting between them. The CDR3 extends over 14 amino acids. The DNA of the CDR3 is TGTGCCATCAGTGAGTCGCCAGGGATCCACGAGCAGTACTTC. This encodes CAISESPGIHEQYF.

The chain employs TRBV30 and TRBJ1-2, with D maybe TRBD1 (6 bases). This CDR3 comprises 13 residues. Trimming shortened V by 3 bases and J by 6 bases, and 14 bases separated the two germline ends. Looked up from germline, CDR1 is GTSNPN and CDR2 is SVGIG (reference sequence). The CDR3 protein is CAWRLQGLHGYTF. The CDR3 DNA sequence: TGTGCCTGGAGGTTACAGGGACTACATGGCTACACCTTC.

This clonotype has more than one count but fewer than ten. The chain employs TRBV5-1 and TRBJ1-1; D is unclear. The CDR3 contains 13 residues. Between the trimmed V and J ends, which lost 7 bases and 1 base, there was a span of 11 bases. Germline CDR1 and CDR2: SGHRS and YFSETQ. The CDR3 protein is CASAPLTNTEAFF. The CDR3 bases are TGCGCCAGCGCCCCCCTCACGAACACTGAAGCTTTCTTT.